This TCR beta chain was sequenced in a study of OX40 agonist ivuxolimab in advanced cancers. Background on the study: Males comprised 82.7% of the group, whose mean age was approximately 61 years (range 23 to 79).

Repertoires were generated with immunoSEQ multiplex PCR, while TCRdb's copy carries only in-frame clones and drops some. This sample has about 58,000 clones; around 84% occur once, and the top ten carry about 1%. The germline V gene encodes CDR1 SGHDT and CDR2 YYEEEE. The CDR3 runs 14 residues. V shed 5 bases, J shed 5 bases, and the junction held 9 bases outside the gene matches. This chain links TRBV5-6 with TRBJ2-5; TRBD1 agrees at 7 bases. The starting material was CD4+ or CD8+ T cells sorted from blood, obtained in a trial of the OX40 agonist ivuxolimab. The TCR sequence derives from an adult with an advanced solid tumor such as melanoma, head and neck, liver or kidney cancer. CDR3 amino acids: CASRTRQGRETQYF. The DNA for the CDR3 is TGTGCCAGCAGGACTCGACAGGGTCGGGAGACCCAGTACTTC.